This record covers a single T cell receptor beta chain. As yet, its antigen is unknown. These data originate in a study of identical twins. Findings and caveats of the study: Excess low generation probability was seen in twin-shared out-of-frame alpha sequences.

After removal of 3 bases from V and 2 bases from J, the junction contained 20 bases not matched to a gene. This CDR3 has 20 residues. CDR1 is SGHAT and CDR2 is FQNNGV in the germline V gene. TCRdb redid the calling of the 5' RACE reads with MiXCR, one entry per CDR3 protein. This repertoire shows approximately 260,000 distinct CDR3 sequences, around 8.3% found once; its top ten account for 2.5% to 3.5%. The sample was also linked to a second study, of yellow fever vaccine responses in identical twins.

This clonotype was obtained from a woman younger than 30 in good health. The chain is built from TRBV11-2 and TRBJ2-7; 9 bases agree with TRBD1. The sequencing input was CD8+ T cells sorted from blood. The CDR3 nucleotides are TGTGCCAGCAGCTTGGGCGATCTGGGTTACAGGGGGCGCAACGCCTACGAGCAGTACTTC. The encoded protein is CASSLGDLGYRGRNAYEQYF.